This TCR beta chain was captured by sequencing in a study of blood T cell repertoires in COVID-19. Using immunoSEQ multiplex PCR, the repertoire was profiled, and TCRdb retains in-frame clones only, with some absent. The table includes roughly 340,000 clones, around 89% detected once. Germline trimming cut 0 bases from V and 5 bases from J; bases unmatched to any gene: 9. Per germline, CDR1 SGHRS and CDR2 YFSETQ. The CDR3 covers 18 residues. The receptor was derived from a woman in her 30s with COVID-19, enrolled during active disease. The J gene is TRBJ2-5, the V gene TRBV5-1; 14 bases are shared with TRBD2. Sample: peripheral blood. The CDR3 sequence: CASSLASMTSGGAETQYF. The CDR3 coding sequence is TGCGCCAGCAGCTTGGCCTCCATGACTAGCGGGGGGGCCGAGACCCAGTACTTC.